This passage covers 29 T cell receptor beta chains from one sample sequenced in a study of cytomegalovirus exposure and HLA in healthy donors. Sequencing used immunoSEQ multiplex PCR; TCRdb keeps in-frame clones, though not all of them. The sample has about 130,000 clones, approximately 94% seen once. The sample comprised PBMCs. These receptors came from a man aged 18 to 30 in good health and CMV-seronegative.

The chain has TRBV27 and TRBJ2-7; 9 bases match TRBD1. This CDR3 spans 14 amino acids. Unmatched junction bases numbered 10, after V lost 7 bases and J lost 6 bases. CDR1 and CDR2 from the germline V gene are MNHEY and SMNVEV (reference sequence). In DNA form, the CDR3 reads TGTGCCAGCAACCCCGGGACAGGGATAGGCGAGCAGTACTTC. The encoded protein is CASNPGTGIGEQYF.

This chain uses TRBV14 with TRBJ1-1, with a possible D match to TRBD1 (5 bases). Looked up from germline, CDR1 is SGHDN and CDR2 is FVKESK. With 1 base removed from V and 11 bases from J, the gap between germline ends came to 8 bases. The CDR3 consists of 11 residues. CDR3 in DNA: TGTGCCAGCAGCCAAGCAGGGTACGCTTTCTTT. It codes for CASSQAGYAFF.

This rearrangement joins TRBV7-9 to TRBJ1-2, with a tentative D call TRBD1 (5 bases). CDR3 length: 14 residues. V lost 2 bases and J lost 0, with 7 bases in between. CDR1 SEHNR and CDR2 FQNEAQ come from the germline V gene (reference sequence). DNA for the CDR3: TGTGCCAGCAGCTTAAGGGGTTCTAACTATGGCTACACCTTC. It codes for CASSLRGSNYGYTF.

J is TRBJ2-7 and V is TRBV14; 8 bases match TRBD1. Germline V gives CDR1 SGHDN, CDR2 FVKESK. V lost 3 bases, J lost 2 bases, and 6 bases stayed unmatched. CDR3 size: 15 residues. Here the CDR3 DNA reads TGTGCCAGCAGCCACCGACAGGGGTCTACCTACGAGCAGTACTTC. Protein product: CASSHRQGSTYEQYF. Using reference TRBV14 and TRBJ2-7 for the parts outside the CDR3, the full variable domain is EAGVTQFPSHSVIEKGQTVTLRCDPISGHDNLYWYRRVMGKEIKFLLHFVKESKQDESGMPNNRFLAERTGGTYSTLKVQPAELEDSGVYFCASSHRQGSTYEQYFGPGTRLTVT.

The CDR3 here is CASSLGLGELFF. The CDR3 DNA sequence: TGTGCCAGCAGTTTAGGCCTCGGGGAGCTGTTTTTT. The chain carries TRBV28 and TRBJ2-2; unclear D gene. This CDR3 region has 12 residues. The germline V and J ends were trimmed by 2 bases and 7 bases, with 5 bases remaining between them. Germline assignment: CDR1 MDHEN and CDR2 SYDVKM.

The chain carries TRBV9 and TRBJ2-1, with TRBD2 matching 11 bases. The CDR3 consists of 21 residues. V gave up 3 bases and J gave up 0 bases; unmatched junction bases: 17. Germline CDR1 is SGDLS and CDR2 is YYNGEE. CDR3 sequence (DNA): TGTGCCAGCAGCGGGCTAGCGGGAGGTCGCCAGGGCCAAAGCTCCTACAATGAGCAGTTCTTC. Residues: CASSGLAGGRQGQSSYNEQFF.

The chain carries TRBV13 and TRBJ1-3; D possibly corresponds to TRBD1 (5 bases). The CDR3 runs to 15 residues. Germline V gene sequence: CDR1 PRHDT, CDR2 FYEKMQ (reference sequence). Deletions cut 1 base from V and 0 bases from J, with 7 bases between. The CDR3 bases are TGTGCCAGCAGCTTAGTGGGGCTCTCTGGAAACACCATATATTTT. This gives the protein CASSLVGLSGNTIYF. Combining the CDR3 with reference TRBV13 and TRBJ1-3 gives the whole variable domain AAGVIQSPRHLIKEKRETATLKCYPIPRHDTVYWYQQGPGQDPQFLISFYEKMQSDKGSIPDRFSAQQFSDYHSELNMSSLELGDSALYFCASSLVGLSGNTIYFGEGSWLTVV.

J is TRBJ2-3 and V is TRBV5-8, with D possibly being TRBD2 (5 bases). This CDR3 contains 15 residues. CDR1 is SGHTS, CDR2 YDEGEE, per germline. V was cut by 5 bases and J by 4 bases, with 17 bases left in between. As DNA, the CDR3 is TGTGCCAGCAGTCTGGTGGCGGGTTCGGCAGATACGCAGTATTTT. Protein sequence: CASSLVAGSADTQYF.

This clone was observed once. V gene TRBV30 combines with J gene TRBJ2-2; 10 bases agree with TRBD2. Germline CDR1 GTSNPN, CDR2 SVGIG (reference sequence). The CDR3 is 13 amino acids. The CDR3 protein is CGLAGVAAGELFF. DNA of the CDR3: TGTGGGCTAGCGGGAGTTGCGGCCGGGGAGCTGTTTTTT.

This clone was counted a few times. The chain couples TRBV28 to TRBJ1-2; D gene uncertain. The germline V and J ends were trimmed by 5 bases and 5 bases, with 9 bases remaining between them. Germline assignment: CDR1 MDHEN and CDR2 SYDVKM. The CDR3 sequence is 12 residues long. CDR3 in DNA: TGTGCCAGCAGTCCTTCCTTTTATGGCTACACCTTC. Its translation: CASSPSFYGYTF.

This clone was found once. V is TRBV9 and J is TRBJ2-2; a weak D match, TRBD1 (5 bases). V was shortened by 4 bases and J by 6 bases, with 19 bases between the two germline ends. CDR1 and CDR2 (germline): SGDLS, YYNGEE. The CDR3 contains 16 residues. The CDR3 region has the DNA TGTGCCAGCAGCCCCAGGGTTTTCCGCTATTCCGGGGAGCTGTTTTTT. Translating gives CASSPRVFRYSGELFF.

The CDR3 region is CASSPRTSGSNNEQFF. The CDR3 bases are TGCGCCAGCAGCCCCCGGACTAGCGGGAGTAATAATGAGCAGTTCTTC. The gene calls are TRBV5-1 and TRBJ2-1, with 13 bases fitting TRBD2. Per the germline V gene, CDR1 is SGHRS and CDR2 is YFSETQ. V was clipped by 4 bases and J by 7 bases; unmatched bases: 8. This CDR3 is 16 amino acids long.

The chain is built from TRBV19 and TRBJ2-7, with 9 bases aligning to TRBD2. The V gene end was trimmed by 5 bases and the J gene end by 2 bases; junction bases not matched to a gene: 7. Looked up from germline, CDR1 is LNHDA and CDR2 is SQIVND (reference sequence). This CDR3 has 15 amino acids. CDR3 residues: CASSLTSGFAYEQYF. CDR3 DNA sequence: TGTGCCAGTAGTCTTACTAGCGGGTTTGCCTACGAGCAGTACTTC.

The V gene is TRBV5-8, the J gene TRBJ2-7, with D unclear. CDR3 length: 13 residues. The germline V gene has CDR1 SGHTS and CDR2 YDEGEE. With 4 bases removed from V and 3 bases from J, the gap between germline ends came to 11 bases. CDR3: CASSITGFYEQYF. In DNA form, the CDR3 reads TGTGCCAGCAGCATAACGGGTTTCTACGAGCAGTACTTC.

The V gene is TRBV5-4, the J gene TRBJ2-1; TRBD2 matches 9 bases. In germline, CDR1 is SGHNT, CDR2 YYREEE (reference sequence). The J segment lost 2 bases and the V segment lost 2 bases, leaving 2 bases of the junction unmatched. The CDR3 totals 15 residues. Written as DNA, the CDR3 is TGTGCCAGCAGCTTTGCGGGAGGGCCCTACAATGAGCAGTTCTTC. It translates to CASSFAGGPYNEQFF. Full variable domain (missing parts from reference TRBV5-4 and TRBJ2-1): ETGVTQSPTHLIKTRGQQVTLRCSSQSGHNTVSWYQQALGQGPQFIFQYYREEENGRGNFPPRFSGLQFPNYSSELNVNALELDDSALYLCASSFAGGPYNEQFFGPGTRLTVL.

The chain has TRBV13 and TRBJ1-1, with D perhaps matching TRBD1 (6 bases). The CDR3 has 12 amino acids. V dropped 5 bases and J dropped 8 bases, with 12 bases sitting between them. Germline CDR1 and CDR2: PRHDT and FYEKMQ (reference sequence). The CDR3 DNA sequence: TGTGCCAGCAGCCCCGGACAGATCGAAGCTTTCTTT. The encoded protein is CASSPGQIEAFF.

The V call is TRBV2, the J call TRBJ1-1; D gene uncertain. The germline gives CDR1 SNHLY, CDR2 FYNNEI. This CDR3 is built from 14 residues. V was cut by 5 bases and J by 4 bases, with 14 bases left in between. Here the CDR3 reads CASSMLLSGTEAFF. The CDR3 DNA reads as TGTGCCAGCAGTATGTTGTTAAGCGGCACTGAAGCTTTCTTT.

The genes are TRBV7-8 and TRBJ2-1; 7 positions match TRBD2. The CDR3 contains 13 residues. Germline loops: CDR1 SGHVS, CDR2 FQNEAQ. The V and J ends lost 5 bases and 5 bases, in that order; junction bases with no gene match: 3. Written as DNA, the CDR3 is TGTGCCAGCAGCGTAGGGAGGGACAATGAGCAGTTCTTC. Amino acid sequence: CASSVGRDNEQFF.

The chain is built from TRBV9 and TRBJ2-2; TRBD2 aligns across 10 bases. The CDR3 runs to 16 residues. V lost 2 bases to trimming and J lost 4 bases; unmatched junction nucleotides: 5. Germline values: CDR1 SGDLS, CDR2 YYNGEE. As DNA, the CDR3 is TGTGCCAGCAGCGTCCTAGCGGGAGTCCCCACCGGGGAGCTGTTTTTT. It translates to CASSVLAGVPTGELFF.

The chain links TRBV4-3 to TRBJ2-7; D remains unclear. V was pared by 2 bases and J by 2 bases, with 10 bases between. CDR1 is LGHNA, CDR2 YSLEER, per germline. The CDR3 is 14 residues long. CDR3 coding DNA: TGCGCCAGCAGCCAATTCTTACACCCCTACGAGCAGTACTTC. Protein sequence: CASSQFLHPYEQYF.

The count of this clone is one. The rearrangement uses TRBV25-1 and TRBJ2-1; D may be TRBD2 (6 bases). Germline V gene sequence: CDR1 MGHDK, CDR2 SYGVNS. The CDR3 spans 14 residues. The ends were cut back, 4 bases at V and 9 bases at J, with 16 bases in the middle. CDR3 sequence reads: CASSGRRASGEQFF. CDR3 DNA: TGTGCCAGCAGTGGGAGGAGGGCCTCGGGTGAGCAGTTCTTC. Drawing the rest from reference TRBV25-1 and TRBJ2-1, the complete variable domain is EADIYQTPRYLVIGTGKKITLECSQTMGHDKMYWYQQDPGMELHLIHYSYGVNSTEKGDLSSESTVSRIRTEHFPLTLESARPSHTSQYLCASSGRRASGEQFFGPGTRLTVL.

The sample holds one count of this clone. The rearrangement uses TRBV11-2 and TRBJ2-5, with D possibly matching TRBD1 (5 bases). The CDR3 is 13 amino acids. Trimming took off 1 base at V and 5 bases at J, with 8 bases between the two ends. CDR1 SGHAT and CDR2 FQNNGV come from the germline V gene. CDR3 DNA: TGTGCCAGCAGCTTAGGGGGCTACGAGACCCAGTACTTC. This gives the protein CASSLGGYETQYF.

J is TRBJ1-2 and V is TRBV28; D not resolved. This CDR3 region has 14 residues. Trimming left V 3 bases short and J 2 bases short, with 10 bases between. The germline V gene has CDR1 MDHEN and CDR2 SYDVKM. Written as DNA, the CDR3 is TGTGCCAGCAGTTTGTCAGGAAGGAACTATGGCTACACCTTC. Translated, it gives CASSLSGRNYGYTF.

This rearrangement joins TRBV9 to TRBJ2-2; D not resolved. Germline loops: CDR1 SGDLS, CDR2 YYNGEE. With 0 bases removed from V and 2 bases from J, the gap between germline ends came to 11 bases. The CDR3 has 16 residues. CDR3 sequence (DNA): TGTGCCAGCAGCGTAGAGGTTAGCAGAAACACCGGGGAGCTGTTTTTT. It is translated as CASSVEVSRNTGELFF.

The chain combines TRBV11-2 with TRBJ2-1, with 14 bases fitting TRBD2. V was clipped by 4 bases and J by 7 bases; unmatched bases: 6. The CDR3 runs to 16 residues. The germline V gene has CDR1 SGHAT and CDR2 FQNNGV. The CDR3 nucleotides are TGTGCCAGCAGCTCCAGGACTAGCGGGGGGTGGAATGAGCAGTTCTTC. Translating gives CASSSRTSGGWNEQFF.

The chain combines TRBV4-2 with TRBJ1-2, with TRBD1 as a possible D gene (5 bases). CDR1 LGHNA and CDR2 YNFKEQ come from the germline V gene. V was clipped by 4 bases and J by 4 bases, with 13 bases between them. CDR3 length: 14 amino acids. The CDR3 DNA follows: TGTGCCAGCAGCCCCCCTGGGGCCGTCTATGGCTACACCTTC. Encoded protein: CASSPPGAVYGYTF.

This chain joins TRBV28 and TRBJ2-1; TRBD1 is a possible D gene (6 bases). Germline-derived CDR1 and CDR2 are MDHEN and SYDVKM. This CDR3 is built from 13 residues. V lost 8 bases and J 6 bases, leaving 14 bases between the germline ends. CDR3 sequence: CASWDTLANEQFF. CDR3 DNA: TGTGCCAGCTGGGACACCCTGGCCAATGAGCAGTTCTTC.

V and J are TRBV10-3 and TRBJ2-7, with 7 bases lining up with TRBD1. Germline-derived CDR1 and CDR2 are ENHRY and SYGVKD. The V and J ends lost 6 bases and 4 bases, in that order; junction bases with no gene match: 12. The CDR3 sequence is 15 residues long. In DNA form, the CDR3 reads TGTGCCATCAGGCCCCCGCAAGGGGGCCAATACGAGCAGTACTTC. Amino acid sequence: CAIRPPQGGQYEQYF.

The V call is TRBV9, the J call TRBJ2-1; 8 bases agree with TRBD2. Germline CDR1 is SGDLS and CDR2 is YYNGEE. J lost 7 bases, V lost 0 bases, and 6 bases had no gene match. CDR3 length: 15 amino acids. The CDR3 DNA follows: TGTGCCAGCAGCGTAGACGGGAGGGCCAGAAATGAGCAGTTCTTC. Translation gives CASSVDGRARNEQFF.